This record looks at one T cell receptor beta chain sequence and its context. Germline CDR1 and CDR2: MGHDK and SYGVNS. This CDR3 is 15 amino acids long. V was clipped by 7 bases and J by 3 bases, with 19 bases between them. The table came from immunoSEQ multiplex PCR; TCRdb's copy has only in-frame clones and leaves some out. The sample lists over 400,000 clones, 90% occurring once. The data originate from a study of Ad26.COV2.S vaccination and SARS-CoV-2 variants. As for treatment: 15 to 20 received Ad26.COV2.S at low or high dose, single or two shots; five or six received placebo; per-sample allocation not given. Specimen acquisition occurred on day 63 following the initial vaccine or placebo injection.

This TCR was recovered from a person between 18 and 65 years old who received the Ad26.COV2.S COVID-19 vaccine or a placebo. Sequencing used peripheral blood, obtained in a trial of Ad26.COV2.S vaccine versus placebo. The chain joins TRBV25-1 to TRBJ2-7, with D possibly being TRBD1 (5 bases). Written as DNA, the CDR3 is TGTGCCAGCACCATGGCGTGTGGGGCAGACTACGAGCAGTACTTC. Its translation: CASTMACGADYEQYF.